The subject of this entry is one T cell receptor beta chain. Its antigen is as yet unknown. This sample was included in a study of glioma-infiltrating T cells after dendritic cell vaccination. Regarding the study as a whole: TCR clonality showed no direct relationship with survival.

The CDR3 is made up of 19 amino acids. Germline CDR1 is SGDLS and CDR2 is YYNGEE. Deletions cut 4 bases from V and 4 bases from J, with 28 bases between. The protocol was immunoSEQ multiplex PCR, while the TCRdb copy is restricted to in-frame clones and leaves out a portion. The sample carries tens of thousands of clones, roughly 87% recorded once. Sequencing was performed on blood, taken before dendritic cell vaccination. This sequence joins TRBV9 and TRBJ2-3; tentative D call: TRBD2 (7 bases). The TCR was taken from a human donor with glioblastoma. The CDR3: CASSLTRLGGPPPADTQYF. Here the CDR3 DNA reads TGTGCCAGCAGCCTTACGCGATTGGGGGGGCCCCCCCCGGCAGATACGCAGTATTTT.